Below, 21 T cell receptor beta chains from the same sample are listed, as sequenced in a study of cytomegalovirus exposure and HLA in healthy donors. This PCR relied on a set of 60 Vbeta primers and 13 Jbeta primers. Sequencing used immunoSEQ multiplex PCR; TCRdb keeps in-frame clones, though not all of them. The table has around 180,000 clones, roughly 81% seen once. Input material: PBMCs. The receptors were gathered from a girl aged 5-17 years in good health and CMV-seropositive.

About this clone itself: Germline and junction disagree at one end, which may indicate a read error. The chain recombines TRBV7-7 with TRBJ1-1, with no clear D. CDR1 and CDR2 (germline): SSHAT, FNYEAQ (reference sequence). This CDR3 comprises 13 residues. CDR3 loop: CASSVRQNTEAFF. CDR3 coding DNA: TGTGCTAGCAGCGTGCGACAGAACACTGAAGCTTTCTTT.

The V gene is TRBV5-1, the J gene TRBJ1-1; tentative D call: TRBD1 (6 bases). This CDR3 is 15 amino acids long. CDR1 is SGHRS and CDR2 is YFSETQ in the germline V gene. Trimming left V 0 bases short and J 3 bases short, with 12 bases between. CDR3 protein: CASSLVTGPDTEAFF. In DNA form, the CDR3 reads TGCGCCAGCAGCTTGGTAACAGGGCCCGACACTGAAGCTTTCTTT.

This clone has more than one count but fewer than ten. The genes are TRBV10-2 and TRBJ2-3; no clear D gene. The ends were cut back, 3 bases at V and 2 bases at J, with 9 bases in the middle. The CDR3 spans 14 residues. Germline V gene data show CDR1 as WSHSY and CDR2 as SAAADI. The CDR3 region is CASSEQSFTDTQYF. Written as DNA, the CDR3 is TGCGCCAGCAGTGAACAGAGTTTCACAGATACGCAGTATTTT.

The CDR3 DNA reads TGCAGCGTTGAAGTCAGCGATCCCACTCATGTCACCCACCCGGGAGGCTACACCTTC. It is translated as CSVEVSDPTHVTHPGGYTF. The J gene is TRBJ1-2, the V gene TRBV29-1; D unresolved. The V gene's germline CDR1 is SQVTM and CDR2 ANQGSEA. V lost 1 base and J 8 bases, leaving 32 bases between the germline ends. This CDR3 spans 19 amino acids.

A note on this clone: The junction departs from germline at one end; a sequencing error may be responsible. This chain joins TRBV7-7 and TRBJ2-7, with D perhaps TRBD1 (6 bases). The CDR3 spans 13 residues. CDR1 and CDR2 from the germline V gene are SSHAT and FNYEAQ (reference sequence). The CDR3 sequence is CASSSTLPDRQYF. In DNA form, the CDR3 reads TGTGCTAGCAGCTCCACCCTACCGGACAGACAGTACTTC.

This chain uses TRBV21-1 with TRBJ2-7; TRBD1, the table's D call, lacks a check against the DNA. TRBV21-1 is annotated as a pseudogene. CDR3 length equals 13 residues. The CDR3 DNA is TGTGCCAGCAGCAAGACATCCCGATACGAGCAGTACTTC. It codes for CASSKTSRYEQYF.

This chain uses TRBV4-1 with TRBJ2-3, with D maybe TRBD1 (6 bases). V lost 4 bases to trimming and J lost 4 bases, with 12 bases between them. Germline CDR1 reads MGHRA; CDR2 reads YSYEKL. The CDR3 has 14 amino acids. CDR3 sequence: CASSLLGAADTQYF. CDR3 nucleotide sequence: TGCGCCAGCAGCCTCTTGGGGGCCGCAGATACGCAGTATTTT.

The V and J genes are TRBV5-1 and TRBJ1-4; 7 bases align to TRBD1. CDR3 length: 14 residues. Germline trimming cut 3 bases from V and 7 bases from J; bases unmatched to any gene: 6. CDR1 is SGHRS and CDR2 is YFSETQ in the germline V gene. The CDR3 nucleotides read TGCGCCAGCAGCTCCCAGGGGGTGACTGAAAAACTGTTTTTT. This translates into CASSSQGVTEKLFF.

This clone was seen once. The genes are TRBV20-1 and TRBJ2-3; unclear D gene. The CDR3 is 10 amino acids. V gave up 7 bases and J gave up 2 bases, with 4 bases separating them. Germline CDR1 and CDR2: DFQATT and SNEGSKA (reference sequence). The CDR3 DNA sequence: TGCAGTGTCTTCACAGATACGCAGTATTTT. Protein sequence: CSVFTDTQYF.

This chain joins TRBV30 and TRBJ2-1; 8 nucleotides line up with TRBD1. Germline values: CDR1 GTSNPN, CDR2 SVGIG (reference sequence). The CDR3 is 13 residues long. Trimming removed 5 bases from V and 3 bases from J; junction bases left unmatched: 3. CDR3 loop: CAWGQGSYNEQFF. The CDR3 bases are TGTGCCTGGGGACAGGGAAGCTACAATGAGCAGTTCTTC.

The rearrangement links TRBV27 to TRBJ1-2, with no clear D. Trimming left V 0 bases short and J 4 bases short, with 9 bases between. From germline, CDR1 is MNHEY and CDR2 SMNVEV (reference sequence). This CDR3 comprises 14 residues. This chain's CDR3 is CASSLSGAVYGYTF. DNA for the CDR3: TGTGCCAGCAGTTTATCTGGTGCAGTCTATGGCTACACCTTC.

The table lists this clone with a count of one. A read error may account for a junction end that differs from germline. Here the CDR3 reads CASGPMWVNTETFF. CDR3 bases: TGTGCCAGCGGGCCCATGTGGGTGAACACTGAAACTTTCTTT. The V call is TRBV27, the J call TRBJ1-1; D call uncertain. This CDR3 contains 14 residues. The germline V gene has CDR1 MNHEY and CDR2 SMNVEV (reference sequence).

The chain has TRBV5-1 and TRBJ1-3; D gene ambiguous. Trimming shortened V by 5 bases and J by 0 bases, and 12 bases separated the two germline ends. The germline gives CDR1 SGHRS, CDR2 YFSETQ. The CDR3 length is 15 residues. The chain's CDR3 is CASRGTGPSGNTIYF. DNA of the CDR3: TGCGCCAGCAGGGGTACTGGGCCCTCTGGAAACACCATATATTTT.

The count of this clone is one. The rearrangement links TRBV21-1 to TRBJ1-1; no DNA check was done on the table's D call, TRBD1. TRBV21-1 is a documented pseudogene. The CDR3 contains 13 residues. The CDR3 DNA sequence: TGTGCCAGCACCCTTACAGGGATCCCTGAAGCTTTCTTT. Amino acid sequence: CASTLTGIPEAFF.

V usage is TRBV9 and J usage is TRBJ1-1; 8 bases map to TRBD1. The length of the CDR3 is 15 residues. The V and J ends lost 0 bases and 7 bases, in that order; junction bases with no gene match: 8. In germline, CDR1 is SGDLS, CDR2 YYNGEE. The CDR3 region is CASSVAGGRGGEAFF. Written as DNA, the CDR3 is TGTGCCAGCAGCGTAGCAGGGGGCAGGGGGGGTGAAGCTTTCTTT.

V usage is TRBV19 and J usage is TRBJ1-1; 9 positions agree with TRBD1. The J segment lost 2 bases and the V segment lost 5 bases, leaving 15 bases of the junction unmatched. The V gene's germline CDR1 is LNHDA and CDR2 SQIVND (reference sequence). This CDR3 comprises 18 residues. CDR3 coding DNA: TGTGCCAGTAGTGCCCAAACCGGGGGGACAGGGCTTAACACTGAAGCTTTCTTT. It translates to CASSAQTGGTGLNTEAFF.

This clone appeared a few times. The chain links TRBV27 to TRBJ1-5; possible D gene TRBD1, 5 bases. Germline V gene lookup returns CDR1 MNHEY and CDR2 SMNVEV (reference sequence). The CDR3 runs 15 residues. The V gene lost 3 bases and the J gene lost 0 bases, with 9 bases spanning the gap. The chain's CDR3 is CASSLGRLSNQPQHF. CDR3 bases: TGTGCCAGCAGTTTGGGGCGGCTTAGCAATCAGCCCCAGCATTTT.

The chain joins TRBV9 to TRBJ2-7; 7 bases agree with TRBD2. Unmatched junction bases numbered 3, after V lost 0 bases and J lost 3 bases. The CDR3 length is 14 residues. Germline CDR1 reads SGDLS; CDR2 reads YYNGEE. The CDR3 spells CASSVGAGDYEQYF. The CDR3, as DNA: TGTGCCAGCAGCGTAGGGGCGGGGGACTACGAGCAGTACTTC.

CDR3 in amino acids: CASSGTGTPMGNEQFF. Here the CDR3 DNA reads TGTGCCAGCAGTGGAACCGGGACACCCATGGGCAATGAGCAGTTCTTC. The gene calls are TRBV2 and TRBJ2-1; perhaps TRBD1 as D (6 bases). The germline V gene encodes CDR1 SNHLY and CDR2 FYNNEI. Trimming took 4 bases from V and 6 from J, leaving 19 bases between them. CDR3 length equals 16 residues.

The rearrangement uses TRBV2 and TRBJ2-7; TRBD2 aligns across 9 bases. The V gene end was trimmed by 3 bases and the J gene end by 1 base; junction bases not matched to a gene: 4. The V gene's germline CDR1 is SNHLY and CDR2 FYNNEI. CDR3 length: 15 amino acids. The CDR3 DNA reads as TGTGCCAGCAGTGAGCGGGCGGGGGGGTCCTACGAGCAGTACTTC. Translating it yields CASSERAGGSYEQYF.

Details on this clone: One end of the junction is discordant with germline, which a read error may explain. CDR3 nucleotides: TGTGCCACCAGTGACGGACTAGCGGGGGGGCTTTTCCCCGATACGCAGTATTTT. It is translated as CATSDGLAGGLFPDTQYF. The chain combines TRBV10-3 with TRBJ2-3; TRBD2 aligns across 15 bases. Germline CDR1 ENHRY, CDR2 SYGVKD. This CDR3 is 18 amino acids long.